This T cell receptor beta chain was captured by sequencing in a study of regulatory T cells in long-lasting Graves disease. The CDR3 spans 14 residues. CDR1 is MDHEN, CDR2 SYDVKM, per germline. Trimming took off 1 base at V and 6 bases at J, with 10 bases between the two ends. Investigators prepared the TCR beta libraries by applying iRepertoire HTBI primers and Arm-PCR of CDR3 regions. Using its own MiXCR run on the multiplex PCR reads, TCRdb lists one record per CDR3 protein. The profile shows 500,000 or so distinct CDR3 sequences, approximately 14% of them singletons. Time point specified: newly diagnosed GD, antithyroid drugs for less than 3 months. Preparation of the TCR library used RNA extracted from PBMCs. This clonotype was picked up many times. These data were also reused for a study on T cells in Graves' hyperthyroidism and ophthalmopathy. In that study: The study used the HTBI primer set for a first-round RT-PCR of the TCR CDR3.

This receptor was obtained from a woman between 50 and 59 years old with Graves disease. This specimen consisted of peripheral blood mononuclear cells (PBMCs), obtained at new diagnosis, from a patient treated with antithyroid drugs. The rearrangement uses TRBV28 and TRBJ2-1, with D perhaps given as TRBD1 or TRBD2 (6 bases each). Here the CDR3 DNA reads TGTGCCAGCAGTTTATTTCGGGGGCCCAATGAGCAGTTCTTC. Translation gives CASSLFRGPNEQFF.